This T cell receptor (beta chain) derives from a study of blood T cell repertoires in COVID-19. The wider study: The United States, Italy and Spain supplied acute and convalescent COVID-19 samples.

CDR1 and CDR2 from the germline V gene are MNHEY and SMNVEV (reference sequence). The CDR3 runs 15 residues. V gave up 6 bases and J gave up 3 bases, with 18 bases separating them. Study processing details: For nucleated cells, counts were estimated from reference gene primer amplification. The repertoire was sequenced with immunoSEQ multiplex PCR; TCRdb's copy has only in-frame clones and lacks some. The V and J calls and clone size were taken over from that table, and D and trimming were inferred from the DNA. Among about 210,000 clones listed, roughly four fifths were seen once. This TCR was sampled from an older woman with COVID-19, enrolled during active disease. Sequenced material: peripheral blood. V gene TRBV27 combines with J gene TRBJ2-7; unclear D gene. Here the CDR3 reads CASSPPTRFIYEQYF. CDR3 DNA: TGTGCCAGCAGCCCCCCCACCAGGTTTATCTACGAGCAGTACTTC.